This T cell receptor (beta chain) comes out of a study of PD-L1 blockade in urothelial cancer. Study-level information: Researchers found blood samples held a median of roughly 140,000 T cells.

This clone occurred once. Documented time point: pretreatment peripheral blood. Patients were diagnosed with urothelial carcinoma, either locally advanced or metastatic. Every PCR was spiked with synthetic TCR analog templates. Some clones are missing from TCRdb's copy, which holds only in-frame ones; the method was immunoSEQ multiplex PCR. The repertoire holds 90,000 or so clones, 90% seen once, with around 1.6% in the top ten. Per germline, CDR1 SNHLY and CDR2 FYNNEI. CDR3 length: 14 residues. Trimming removed 7 bases from V and 3 bases from J; junction bases left unmatched: 7. This chain joins TRBV2 and TRBJ1-2, with 8 bases aligning to TRBD1. The source is a man aged 60 to 69 with urothelial cancer. The sample was PBMCs, taken around atezolizumab (anti-PD-L1) treatment. In DNA, the CDR3 is TGTGCCAGCACGCTGTCAGGGGGCGACTATGGCTACACCTTC. It is translated as CASTLSGGDYGYTF. Together with reference TRBV2 and TRBJ1-2, the CDR3 gives the full variable domain: EPEVTQTPSHQVTQMGQEVILRCVPISNHLYFYWYRQILGQKVEFLVSFYNNEISEKSEIFDDQFSVERPDGSNFTLKIRSTKLEDSAMYFCASTLSGGDYGYTFGSGTRLTVV.